This T cell receptor (beta chain) was recorded in a study of T cell changes during pregnancy in multiple sclerosis. Produced via immunoSEQ multiplex PCR; TCRdb's table is partial and in-frame only. The sample includes about 64,000 clones, just under 95% of them seen just once. This clone was counted a few times. This sequence was found in a female donor with multiple sclerosis, enrolled in a pregnancy study. Sequencing used peripheral blood, obtained in the second trimester of pregnancy.

The CDR3 loop is CASSPGTGGKDTQYF. The CDR3 DNA follows: TGTGCCAGCTCACCAGGGACAGGGGGCAAAGATACGCAGTATTTT. J is TRBJ2-3 and V is TRBV18; 12 positions match TRBD1. This CDR3 is built from 15 residues. Trimming removed 2 bases from V and 5 bases from J; junction bases left unmatched: 2. Looked up from germline, CDR1 is KGHSH and CDR2 is LQKENI.